These 27 T cell receptor beta chains came from one sample sequenced in a study of blood T cell repertoires in COVID-19. Profiled with immunoSEQ multiplex PCR; TCRdb holds only in-frame clones, not every one. The sample lists 100,000 to 150,000 clones, around 64% occurring once. The material sequenced was peripheral blood. The origin of the receptors is a human donor with acute or convalescent COVID-19. The donor label of this sample is uncertain.

V gene TRBV14 combines with J gene TRBJ2-1; D is undetermined. Trimming took off 2 bases at V and 10 bases at J, with 6 bases between the two ends. Per germline, CDR1 SGHDN and CDR2 FVKESK. The CDR3 length is 11 residues. The CDR3: CASSQNGEQFF. In DNA form, the CDR3 reads TGTGCCAGCAGCCAAAACGGGGAGCAGTTCTTC.

J is TRBJ2-1 and V is TRBV27; a weak D match, TRBD2 (5 bases). Germline lookup yields CDR1 MNHEY and CDR2 SMNVEV (reference sequence). Trimming left V 4 bases short and J 4 bases short, with 11 bases between. The CDR3 length is 14 residues. The CDR3 loop reads CASSSDWIYNEQFF. The CDR3 region has the DNA TGTGCCAGCAGTTCGGACTGGATTTACAATGAGCAGTTCTTC.

The chain links TRBV14 to TRBJ2-6; D not resolved. Germline V CDR1 and CDR2: SGHDN, FVKESK. The V end lost 5 bases, the J end lost 6 bases, and 5 bases lay between the germline ends. The length of the CDR3 is 12 residues. This chain's CDR3 is CASSTVANVLTF. CDR3 nucleotide sequence: TGTGCCAGCAGCACGGTGGCCAACGTCCTGACTTTC. Using reference TRBV14 and TRBJ2-6 for the parts outside the CDR3, the full variable domain is EAGVTQFPSHSVIEKGQTVTLRCDPISGHDNLYWYRRVMGKEIKFLLHFVKESKQDESGMPNNRFLAERTGGTYSTLKVQPAELEDSGVYFCASSTVANVLTFGAGSRLTVL.

This clone was seen a few times. The chain is built from TRBV28 and TRBJ1-2; 7 bases line up with TRBD1. Trimming at V came to 6 bases and at J to 5 bases, leaving 9 bases not matched to a gene. CDR3 length: 14 amino acids. Germline lookup yields CDR1 MDHEN and CDR2 SYDVKM. The CDR3 loop is CASRPPGQQYGYTF. The CDR3 DNA follows: TGTGCCAGCAGGCCCCCGGGACAGCAGTATGGCTACACCTTC.

The chain is built from TRBV24-1 and TRBJ2-7; 7 bases align to TRBD1. The germline V gene has CDR1 KGHDR and CDR2 SFDVKD. CDR3 size: 15 residues. Germline trimming cut 12 bases from V and 11 bases from J; bases unmatched to any gene: 24. The CDR3, as DNA: TGTGCCCCGCAAAACTCCGGGACAGACCCTTTTTTGGAGTACGTC. The encoded protein is CAPQNSGTDPFLEYV.

This chain uses TRBV7-3 with TRBJ2-7; the match to TRBD2 covers 15 bases. This CDR3 has 17 amino acids. V shed 4 bases, J shed 2 bases, and the junction held 6 bases outside the gene matches. Germline V gives CDR1 SGHTA, CDR2 FQGTGA. CDR3 DNA sequence: TGTGCCAGCAGCTCCCAGGGACTAGCGGGGGGTCCCTACGAGCAGTACTTC. Its protein is CASSSQGLAGGPYEQYF.

This chain links TRBV30 with TRBJ1-1; 7 bases are a match to TRBD1. In germline, CDR1 is GTSNPN, CDR2 SVGIG (reference sequence). This CDR3 is built from 12 residues. J was trimmed by 5 bases and V by 7 bases; bases with no gene match: 7. The CDR3 protein is CASDRDGTEAFF. The CDR3 DNA reads TGTGCCTCTGACAGGGATGGGACTGAAGCTTTCTTT. Supplemented by reference TRBV30 and TRBJ1-1, the full variable domain reads SQTIHQWPATLVQPVGSPLSLECTVEGTSNPNLYWYRQAAGRGLQLLFYSVGIGQISSEVPQNLSASRPQDRQFILSSKKLLLSDSGFYLCASDRDGTEAFFGQGTRLTVV.

This clone has only a few counts. The junction differs from germline at one of its ends, possibly a read error. This chain uses TRBV30 with TRBJ2-3, with D perhaps matching TRBD1 (5 bases). CDR3 size: 14 residues. Germline V gene lookup returns CDR1 GTSNPN and CDR2 SVGIG (reference sequence). The CDR3 sequence: CAWSLGVRTNTQYF. The CDR3 coding sequence is TGTGCCTGGAGTCTAGGGGTCCGCACAAATACGCAGTATTTT.

This rearrangement joins TRBV5-5 to TRBJ2-5; 8 bases agree with TRBD2. After removal of 2 bases from V and 3 bases from J, the junction contained 12 bases not matched to a gene. The CDR3 totals 17 residues. In germline, CDR1 is SGHKS, CDR2 YYEKEE (reference sequence). This CDR3 reads CASSLFPTSGQKETQYF. CDR3 nucleotide sequence: TGTGCCAGCAGCTTATTCCCTACTAGCGGCCAGAAAGAGACCCAGTACTTC.

V gene TRBV28 combines with J gene TRBJ1-5, with 8 bases lining up with TRBD1. Looked up from germline, CDR1 is MDHEN and CDR2 is SYDVKM. The ends lost 2 bases at V and 7 bases at J; junction bases unmatched: 7. The CDR3 consists of 15 residues. DNA for the CDR3: TGTGCCAGCAGTTTAGCAGGGGGCCTCGGGCAGCCCCAGCATTTT. Translated: CASSLAGGLGQPQHF.

The gene calls are TRBV6-5 and TRBJ1-1; TRBD1 matches at 9 bases. V shed 7 bases and J 1 base; nucleotides not matched to a gene: 4. This CDR3 is 14 amino acids long. Germline lookup yields CDR1 MNHEY and CDR2 SVGAGI. The CDR3 DNA reads TGTGCCAGCAAGCTGACAGGGGGGAACACTGAAGCTTTCTTT. It yields the protein CASKLTGGNTEAFF.

V is TRBV6-5 and J is TRBJ2-1; 7 positions agree with TRBD2. The V gene's germline CDR1 is MNHEY and CDR2 SVGAGI. The CDR3 is 13 amino acids. The ends lost 4 bases at V and 11 bases at J; junction bases unmatched: 8. The CDR3 spells CASSSQLGGKQFF. CDR3 coding DNA: TGTGCCAGCAGTTCTCAACTCGGGGGGAAGCAGTTCTTC.

The rearrangement uses TRBV7-9 and TRBJ1-2; TRBD1 matches 7 bases. Germline V CDR1 and CDR2: SEHNR, FQNEAQ (reference sequence). This CDR3 is 14 amino acids long. With 1 base clipped from V and 2 bases from J, the junction kept 1 base outside the gene matches. CDR3 DNA sequence: TGTGCCAGCAGCTTAGACAGGGGCAACTATGGCTACACCTTC. It specifies CASSLDRGNYGYTF.

This clone was detected only a few times. The sample carries other DNA sequences with the same CDR3. This chain uses TRBV6-1 with TRBJ1-5; the D is unclear. The CDR3 is 14 amino acids. The germline V and J ends were trimmed by 3 bases and 2 bases, with 8 bases remaining between them. In germline, CDR1 is MNHNS, CDR2 SASEGT. The chain's CDR3 is CASSDSGGNQPQHF. The CDR3 bases are TGTGCCAGCAGTGACAGCGGAGGCAATCAGCCCCAGCATTTT.

The rearrangement joins TRBV3-1 (or the pseudogene TRBV3-2) to TRBJ2-5; TRBD2 agrees at 12 bases. The CDR3 contains 18 residues. Looked up from germline, CDR1 is LGHDT and CDR2 is YNNKEL (reference sequence). V was clipped by 3 bases and J by 5 bases; unmatched bases: 13. In DNA, the CDR3 is TGTGCCAGCAGCCATTGGGCAAGGGGGACTAGCGGGTTGGAGACCCAGTACTTC. This sequence encodes CASSHWARGTSGLETQYF.

This chain uses TRBV11-2 with TRBJ1-3, with no clear D. V dropped 6 bases and J dropped 7 bases, with 7 bases sitting between them. Germline lookup yields CDR1 SGHAT and CDR2 FQNNGV. This CDR3 is 11 amino acids long. The CDR3 here is CASRAGNTIYF. The CDR3 DNA follows: TGTGCCAGCAGAGCCGGGAACACCATATATTTT.

This clone came up a few times. The rearrangement joins TRBV28 to TRBJ1-5, with D unclear. Germline assignment: CDR1 MDHEN and CDR2 SYDVKM. Between the trimmed V and J ends, which lost 7 bases and 2 bases, there was a span of 18 bases. There are 16 residues in the CDR3. As DNA, the CDR3 is TGTGCCAGCACCCTTTTGTGGGATAGCGGCAATCAGCCCCAGCATTTT. Residues: CASTLLWDSGNQPQHF.

V is TRBV3-1 (or the pseudogene TRBV3-2) and J is TRBJ2-7; 13 bases align to TRBD2. Per the germline V gene, CDR1 is LGHDT and CDR2 is YNNKEL (reference sequence). There are 15 residues in the CDR3. The V gene end was trimmed by 4 bases and the J gene end by 4 bases; junction bases not matched to a gene: 4. The CDR3 DNA sequence: TGTGCCAGCAGCCGACTAGCGGGGGGACAGTACGAGCAGTACTTC. Translating gives CASSRLAGGQYEQYF.

This clone showed up just once. The chain combines TRBV6-5 with TRBJ2-1; tentatively, D is TRBD1 (5 bases). Germline V gives CDR1 MNHEY, CDR2 SVGAGI. This CDR3 has 14 residues. The V end lost 6 bases, the J end lost 4 bases, and 13 bases lay between the germline ends. The CDR3 protein is CASRDPGSYNEQFF. CDR3 bases: TGTGCCAGCAGAGACCCAGGGTCGTACAATGAGCAGTTCTTC.

The genes are TRBV7-9 and TRBJ1-2; 7 bases fit TRBD1. The CDR3 covers 15 residues. With V trimmed by 5 bases and J by 6 bases, 12 bases remained unmatched. CDR1 is SEHNR and CDR2 is FQNEAQ in the germline V gene (reference sequence). The CDR3 reads CASSGGNTGVNGYTF. The CDR3, as DNA: TGTGCCAGCAGCGGGGGGAACACAGGGGTTAATGGCTACACCTTC. Full variable domain (rest looked up from reference TRBV7-9 and TRBJ1-2): DTGVSQNPRHKITKRGQNVTFRCDPISEHNRLYWYRQTLGQGPEFLTYFQNEAQLEKSRLLSDRFSAERPKGSFSTLEIQRTEQGDSAMYLCASSGGNTGVNGYTFGSGTRLTVV.

This clone appeared many times. V and J are TRBV4-1 and TRBJ1-5, with D unresolved. Trimming pared 1 base from V and 2 bases from J, leaving 18 bases between. Per the germline V gene, CDR1 is MGHRA and CDR2 is YSYEKL. The CDR3 runs 18 residues. The CDR3 coding sequence is TGCGCCAGCAGCCAAGGGGCCCTCGCCCTGGGTGGCAATCAGCCCCAGCATTTT. Residues: CASSQGALALGGNQPQHF.

This chain uses TRBV28 with TRBJ1-2; D is perhaps TRBD1 (5 bases). With 4 bases removed from V and 8 bases from J, the gap between germline ends came to 11 bases. The germline V gene encodes CDR1 MDHEN and CDR2 SYDVKM. CDR3 length: 12 amino acids. The CDR3 sequence: CASSYRFLGYTF. The CDR3 nucleotides are TGTGCCAGCAGTTACAGGTTCTTGGGCTACACCTTC.

The chain has TRBV11-1 and TRBJ2-3; possible D gene TRBD1, 5 bases. The V end was cut by 0 bases, the J end by 7 bases, with 11 bases between. Germline V gives CDR1 SGHAT, CDR2 FQDESV (reference sequence). The CDR3 consists of 14 residues. CDR3 sequence: CASSLARRGYTQYF. CDR3 nucleotide sequence: TGTGCCAGCAGCTTAGCGCGTAGGGGCTATACGCAGTATTTT.

The rearrangement uses TRBV6-2 or TRBV6-3 and TRBJ1-2, with D unclear. V was cut by 5 bases and J by 8 bases, with 21 bases left in between. Per germline, CDR1 MNHEY and CDR2 SVGEGT. The CDR3 has 15 residues. The CDR3 DNA reads TGTGCCAGCAGTAAGCCCCCCTACAGAATTGGCGGCTACACCTTC. This gives the protein CASSKPPYRIGGYTF.

CDR3 nucleotide sequence: TGTGCCAGCAGCTTGAATTGGGTGAGGACAGCAACCTCTAACTATGGCTACACCTTC. Its translation: CASSLNWVRTATSNYGYTF. The chain combines TRBV11-2 with TRBJ1-2; tentative D call: TRBD1 (6 bases). This CDR3 spans 19 amino acids. Trimming shortened V by 3 bases and J by 0 bases, and 23 bases separated the two germline ends. Germline V gene sequence: CDR1 SGHAT, CDR2 FQNNGV. Filled out from reference TRBV11-2 and TRBJ1-2, the complete variable domain reads EAGVAQSPRYKIIEKRQSVAFWCNPISGHATLYWYQQILGQGPKLLIQFQNNGVVDDSQLPKDRFSAERLKGVDSTLKIQPAKLEDSAVYLCASSLNWVRTATSNYGYTFGSGTRLTVV.

The chain combines TRBV9 with TRBJ2-3; no clear D gene. Looked up from germline, CDR1 is SGDLS and CDR2 is YYNGEE. This CDR3 is 15 amino acids long. V was pared by 0 bases and J by 1 base, with 9 bases between. The DNA of the CDR3 is TGTGCCAGCAGCGTAGGAGTACGTGGCACAGATACGCAGTATTTT. Its translation is CASSVGVRGTDTQYF.

V gene TRBV27 combines with J gene TRBJ1-6, with 9 bases aligning to TRBD1. The ends lost 1 base at V and 9 bases at J; junction bases unmatched: 7. The CDR3 runs to 16 residues. CDR1 and CDR2 from the germline V gene are MNHEY and SMNVEV (reference sequence). The CDR3 coding sequence is TGTGCCAGCAGTTTATTGGACAGGGGACGGGGTTCACCCCTCCACTTT. Protein: CASSLLDRGRGSPLHF.